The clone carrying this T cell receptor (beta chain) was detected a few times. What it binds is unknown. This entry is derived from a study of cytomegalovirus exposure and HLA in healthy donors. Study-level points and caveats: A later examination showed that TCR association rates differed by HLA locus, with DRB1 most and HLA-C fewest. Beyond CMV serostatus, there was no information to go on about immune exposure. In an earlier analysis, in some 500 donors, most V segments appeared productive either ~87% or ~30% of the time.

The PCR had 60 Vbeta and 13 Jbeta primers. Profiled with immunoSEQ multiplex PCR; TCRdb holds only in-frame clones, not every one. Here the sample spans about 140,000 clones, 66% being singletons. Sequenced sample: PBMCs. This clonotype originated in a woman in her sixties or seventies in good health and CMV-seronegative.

CDR3 nucleotide sequence: TGCAGTGCAACAGGGGGCTCTGGCTACACCTTC. Protein: CSATGGSGYTF. The chain joins TRBV20-1 to TRBJ1-2, with 9 positions matching TRBD1. Germline V gene data show CDR1 as DFQATT and CDR2 as SNEGSKA (reference sequence). The CDR3 has 11 amino acids. The V segment lost 6 bases and the J segment 7 bases; nucleotides outside the gene matches: 3.